Listed below are T cell receptor beta chains from one sample, sequenced in a study of T cell responses to AZD1222 COVID-19 vaccine. The protocol was immunoSEQ multiplex PCR, while the TCRdb copy is restricted to in-frame clones and leaves out a portion. The data show around 80,000 clones, approximately 83% seen once. The sequenced sample was peripheral blood, obtained 28 days after the second AZD1222 dose. The origin of the receptors is an adult who received the AZD1222 COVID-19 vaccine. Each CDR3 is given with its conserved first and last residue. A D gene is named only where the DNA matches it firmly. The listing skips clone size in some rows; elsewhere it reads once, few, many or a size class.

clone_size: NA; v_call: TRBV11-3; d_call: TRBD2; j_call: TRBJ2-1; cdr3_aa: CASSLRAGPYNEQFF; cdr3_nt: TGTGCCAGCAGCTTAAGAGCGGGGCCATACAATGAGCAGTTCTTC
clone_size: few; v_call: TRBV7-8; d_call: TRBD2; j_call: TRBJ2-1; cdr3_aa: CASAMGGAGYNEQFF; cdr3_nt: TGTGCCAGCGCTATGGGAGGGGCTGGGTACAATGAGCAGTTCTTC
clone_size: NA; v_call: TRBV29-1; d_call: NA; j_call: TRBJ1-1; cdr3_aa: CSVERAPGLNTEAFF; cdr3_nt: TGCAGCGTTGAACGTGCGCCCGGGTTGAACACTGAAGCTTTCTTT
clone_size: NA; v_call: TRBV6-1; d_call: TRBD1; j_call: TRBJ1-1; cdr3_aa: CASSVKWDREVNEAFF; cdr3_nt: TGTGCCAGCAGTGTAAAGTGGGACAGGGAAGTTAATGAAGCTTTCTTT
clone_size: NA; v_call: TRBV6-1; d_call: NA; j_call: TRBJ2-5; cdr3_aa: CASSEEAVREVEETQYF; cdr3_nt: TGTGCCAGCAGTGAAGAAGCGGTGAGGGAGGTAGAAGAGACCCAGTACTTC
clone_size: NA; v_call: TRBV6-5; d_call: TRBD1; j_call: TRBJ2-2; cdr3_aa: CASRSGTVNTGELFF; cdr3_nt: TGTGCCAGCAGGTCCGGGACAGTGAACACCGGGGAGCTGTTTTTT
clone_size: NA; v_call: TRBV19; d_call: TRBD1; j_call: TRBJ1-6; cdr3_aa: CASRGGSYNSPLHF; cdr3_nt: TGTGCCAGCAGGGGGGGCTCCTATAATTCACCCCTCCACTTT
clone_size: NA; v_call: TRBV15; d_call: TRBD1; j_call: TRBJ1-3; cdr3_aa: CATSRARGPGDTIYF; cdr3_nt: TGTGCCACCAGCAGAGCAAGGGGGCCAGGAGACACCATATATTTT
clone_size: NA; v_call: TRBV28; d_call: TRBD1; j_call: TRBJ1-3; cdr3_aa: CASIPGTAGNTIYF; cdr3_nt: TGTGCCAGCATCCCCGGGACAGCAGGAAACACCATATATTTT
clone_size: NA; v_call: TRBV4-1; d_call: NA; j_call: TRBJ2-1; cdr3_aa: CASSHNPKDKPFYNEQFF; cdr3_nt: TGCGCCAGCAGCCACAATCCGAAAGACAAGCCTTTCTACAATGAGCAGTTCTTC
clone_size: NA; v_call: TRBV11-2; d_call: TRBD1; j_call: TRBJ2-7; cdr3_aa: CASTRVPGQGPYEQYF; cdr3_nt: TGTGCCAGCACCCGTGTCCCGGGACAGGGACCCTACGAGCAGTACTTC
clone_size: NA; v_call: TRBV7-9; d_call: NA; j_call: TRBJ1-3; cdr3_aa: CASSKDLPSSGNTIYF; cdr3_nt: TGTGCCAGCAGTAAAGATCTCCCATCCTCTGGAAACACCATATATTTT
clone_size: NA; v_call: TRBV7-9; d_call: NA; j_call: TRBJ2-3; cdr3_aa: CASITGGNTDTQYF; cdr3_nt: TGTGCCAGCATAACCGGGGGAAACACAGATACGCAGTATTTT
clone_size: NA; v_call: TRBV18; d_call: NA; j_call: TRBJ1-2; cdr3_aa: CASSPPPISGYTF; cdr3_nt: TGTGCCAGCTCACCACCGCCGATCTCGGGCTACACCTTC
clone_size: NA; v_call: TRBV7-2; d_call: NA; j_call: TRBJ1-1; cdr3_aa: CASSLSQGREAFF; cdr3_nt: TGTGCCAGCAGCTTATCTCAGGGGCGGGAAGCTTTCTTT
clone_size: NA; v_call: TRBV4-2; d_call: TRBD2; j_call: TRBJ2-7; cdr3_aa: CASSQTAAEGERGAPRDEQYF; cdr3_nt: TGTGCCAGCAGCCAAACGGCCGCGGAGGGCGAGCGGGGGGCCCCCCGGGACGAGCAGTACTTC
clone_size: NA; v_call: TRBV6-4; d_call: TRBD2; j_call: TRBJ2-5; cdr3_aa: CASSDKAGGQETQYF; cdr3_nt: TGTGCCAGCAGTGACAAGGCGGGGGGTCAAGAGACCCAGTACTTC